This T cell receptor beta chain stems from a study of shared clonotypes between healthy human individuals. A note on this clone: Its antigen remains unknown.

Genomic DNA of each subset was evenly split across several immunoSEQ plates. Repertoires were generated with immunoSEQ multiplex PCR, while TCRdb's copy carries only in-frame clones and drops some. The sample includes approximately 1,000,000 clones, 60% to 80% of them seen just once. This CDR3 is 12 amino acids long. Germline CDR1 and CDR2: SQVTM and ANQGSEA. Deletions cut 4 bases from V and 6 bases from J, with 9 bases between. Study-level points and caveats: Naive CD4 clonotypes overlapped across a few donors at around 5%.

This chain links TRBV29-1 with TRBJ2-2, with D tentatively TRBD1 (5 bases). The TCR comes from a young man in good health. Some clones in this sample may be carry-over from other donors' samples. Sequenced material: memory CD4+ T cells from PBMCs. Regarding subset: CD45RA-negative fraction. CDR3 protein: CSVGPGPGELFF. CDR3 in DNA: TGCAGCGTTGGTCCAGGGCCCGGGGAGCTGTTTTTT.